A selection of T cell receptor beta chains follows, all from one sample in a study of blood T cell repertoires in COVID-19. Using immunoSEQ multiplex PCR, the repertoire was profiled, and TCRdb retains in-frame clones only, with some absent. The repertoire has 70,000 to 95,000 clones, about 92% of them found once; the top ten carry roughly 6.4%. Source material: peripheral blood. These receptors originate from a woman in her fifties or sixties with active COVID-19. Both conserved end residues are part of each CDR3. A D gene is named only where the DNA matches it firmly. For some rows the clone size is stated as once, few or many, or as a class when expanded; others skip it.

V: TRBV6-2/TRBV6-3
D: -
J: TRBJ1-2
size: -
DNA: TGTGCCAGCAGCCGGGAGGGCCCCGTGTCTGGCTACACCTTC
CDR3: CASSREGPVSGYTF

V: TRBV10-2
D: -
J: TRBJ2-1
size: -
DNA: TGCGCCAGCAGTCGGAGGAGCTCCTACAATGAGCAGTTCTTC
CDR3: CASSRRSSYNEQFF

V: TRBV5-4
D: -
J: TRBJ2-7
size: -
DNA: TGTGCCAGCAGCTTGGACCCAGGGCCCCCCGGGCACGAGCAGTACTTC
CDR3: CASSLDPGPPGHEQYF

V: TRBV3-1/TRBV3-2
D: TRBD2
J: TRBJ2-7
size: -
DNA: TGTGCCAGCGGCGGGGGGGCGACTAGCGGGAGCCTGGGCTACGAGCAGTACTTC
CDR3: CASGGGATSGSLGYEQYF

V: TRBV19
D: TRBD2
J: TRBJ2-2
size: -
DNA: TGTGCCAGTAGTACCCCCAGAGGCGCGGGGGGGAACACCGGGGAGCTGTTTTTT
CDR3: CASSTPRGAGGNTGELFF

V: TRBV28
D: -
J: TRBJ1-5
size: -
DNA: TGTGCCAGCACGAGTTTGAGTCAGCCCCAGCATTTT
CDR3: CASTSLSQPQHF

V: TRBV6-6
D: TRBD1
J: TRBJ1-2
size: once
DNA: TGTGCCAGCAGCGACTTCGCGGGACAGGGGAAGGGCTACACCTTC
CDR3: CASSDFAGQGKGYTF

V: TRBV30
D: -
J: TRBJ2-7
size: -
DNA: TGTGCCTGGAAGTCGGCTGGGAGCTCCTACGAGCAGTACTTC
CDR3: CAWKSAGSSYEQYF

V: TRBV28
D: -
J: TRBJ1-1
size: once
DNA: TGTGCCAGCAGTCTCGTGCTCACAGGGATCTGGGGCGGAGGGAACACTGAAGCTTTCTTT
CDR3: CASSLVLTGIWGGGNTEAFF

V: TRBV7-9
D: -
J: TRBJ1-3
size: -
DNA: TGTGCCAGCAGCCTTGGCAGGGGAGACACCATATATTTT
CDR3: CASSLGRGDTIYF

V: TRBV27
D: -
J: TRBJ1-1
size: -
DNA: TGTGCCAGCAGTATCAGGGGAAGGGACACTGAAGCTTTCTTT
CDR3: CASSIRGRDTEAFF

V: TRBV9
D: -
J: TRBJ2-2
size: -
DNA: TGTGCCAGCAGCGTAGCGGCTAGCGAGAACGGGGAGCTGTTTTTT
CDR3: CASSVAASENGELFF

V: TRBV27
D: -
J: TRBJ2-1
size: -
DNA: TGTGCCAGCAGTTTAGTAGCTTCAAGTGGGCAGTTCTTC
CDR3: CASSLVASSGQFF

V: TRBV19
D: -
J: TRBJ1-6
size: -
DNA: TGTGCCAGTAATACGGGACTGACTAATTCACCCCTCCACTTT
CDR3: CASNTGLTNSPLHF

V: TRBV5-1
D: -
J: TRBJ2-7
size: -
DNA: TGCGCCAGCAGCCCAATGGAGGGCGGATACGAGCAGTACTTC
CDR3: CASSPMEGGYEQYF

V: TRBV28
D: TRBD1
J: TRBJ2-7
size: -
DNA: TGTGCCAGCAGTTTATGGGGGACAGGGGACGAGCAGTACTTC
CDR3: CASSLWGTGDEQYF

V: TRBV6-5
D: TRBD1
J: TRBJ2-7
size: -
DNA: TGTGCCAGCAGCCGGGACAGGGGAACCTACGAGCAGTACTTC
CDR3: CASSRDRGTYEQYF

V: TRBV24-1
D: TRBD2
J: TRBJ2-1
size: -
DNA: TGTGCCACCAGTGGACAGGGGACGATCGGACTAGCGGCGTACAATGAGCAGTTCTTC
CDR3: CATSGQGTIGLAAYNEQFF

V: TRBV25-1
D: -
J: TRBJ1-4
size: -
DNA: TGTGCCAGCGCATCTGGGGGGAGTAATGAAAAACTGTTTTTT
CDR3: CASASGGSNEKLFF

V: TRBV2
D: -
J: TRBJ2-3
size: once
DNA: TGTGCCAGCAGTGAAGAGCGGGTTAGCACAGATACGCAGTATTTT
CDR3: CASSEERVSTDTQYF

V: TRBV10-2
D: -
J: TRBJ1-1
size: -
DNA: TGCGCCAGCAGTGAAAATCGGCCCACGGGGAAAGAAGCTTTCTTT
CDR3: CASSENRPTGKEAFF

V: TRBV7-2
D: -
J: TRBJ2-5
size: once
DNA: TGTGCCAGCAGCTTCGACAGGAGAAGCCAAGAGACCCAGTACTTC
CDR3: CASSFDRRSQETQYF